The TCR beta chain under discussion was sequenced for a study of T-cell reconstitution after alpha-beta-depleted transplantation in children. General study results and limits: Several patients had high TCRbeta diversity at day 60; it came from surviving recipient T cells and thymic progenitors. Newly produced T cells mostly accounted for T-cell counts and diversity one year post-transplant. In patients about two months after transplant, alpha-beta T cells reportedly arose from several hundred expanded graft clones.

The CDR3 runs 16 residues. V was shortened by 5 bases and J by 1 base, with 15 bases between the two germline ends. The V gene's germline CDR1 is SGHVS and CDR2 FNYEAQ. As concerns this clonotype: The target antigen is unknown.

During its preparation, the TCRbeta library received unique molecular identifiers. TCRdb called the PCR reads again in MiXCR, with one record for every CDR3 protein. Of approximately 500,000 distinct CDR3 sequences listed, over 25% are singletons. The V call is TRBV7-6, the J call TRBJ1-5; TRBD1 might be the D (5 bases). The sequence was obtained from a boy under three years old with Wiskott-Aldrich syndrome, due to receive a stem cell transplant. The sample here was PBMCs, taken before TCRalphabeta/CD19-depleted stem cell transplant. The CDR3 sequence: CASSERGGGSNQPQHF. The DNA of the CDR3 is TGTGCCAGCAGCGAAAGAGGTGGGGGAAGCAATCAGCCCCAGCATTTT.